A selection of T cell receptor beta chains follows, all from one sample in a study of vaccination and CD4 T cells after COVID-19. For these receptors, no antigen is known. TCRdb redid the calling of the PCR reads with MiXCR, one entry per CDR3 protein. The table shows about 9,900 distinct CDR3 sequences, with 30% to 40% occurring only once. The sequencing sample was made of CD4+ T cells from blood, cultured in vitro. Source of these receptors: a human donor in good health. The CDR3 runs from the conserved cysteine through the conserved F or W. The order of the fields is J gene, clone size, D gene, V gene, CDR3 protein, CDR3 DNA. The D gene is left open where the match is weak. Only some rows state a clone size, as once, few, many or a class for expanded clones.

>TRBJ2-2|few|NA|TRBV6-4
CASSDGQNTGELFF
TGTGCCAGCAGTGACGGACAGAACACCGGGGAGCTGTTTTTT
>TRBJ1-1|few|TRBD1|TRBV6-5
CASSLSDRGQMYRAEAFF
TGTGCCAGCAGTTTATCGGACAGGGGGCAAATGTATCGAGCTGAAGCTTTCTTT
>TRBJ1-2|NA|NA|TRBV24-1
CATSDFTGNYGYTF
TGTGCCACCAGTGATTTCACCGGGAACTATGGCTACACCTTC
>TRBJ2-3|NA|NA|TRBV2
CATSGPTTDTQYF
TGTGCCACGTCGGGACCCACCACAGATACGCAGTATTTT
>TRBJ2-7|NA|NA|TRBV30
CAWRGNLGRYF
TGTGCCTGGCGGGGGAATTTGGGGCGGTACTTC
>TRBJ2-1|few|NA|TRBV7-2
CASSLGVGLPNEQFF
TGTGCCAGCAGCTTAGGAGTAGGGTTACCCAATGAGCAGTTCTTC
>TRBJ1-2|NA|TRBD1|TRBV20-1
CSARVGQDYARDTF
TGCAGTGCTAGAGTGGGACAGGACTATGCGAGGGACACCTTC
>TRBJ2-5|NA|NA|TRBV6-5
CASSYGETQYF
TGTGCCAGCAGTTACGGGGAGACCCAGTACTTC
>TRBJ1-6|NA|TRBD1|TRBV4-2
CASSPQGGNSPLHF
TGTGCCAGCAGCCCCCAGGGGGGGAATTCACCCCTCCACTTT
>TRBJ1-1|NA|TRBD1|TRBV7-7
CASSAGTDTEAFF
TGTGCCAGCAGCGCCGGGACAGACACTGAAGCTTTCTTT
>TRBJ2-5|NA|NA|TRBV7-3
CASSSIIGETQYF
TGTGCCAGCAGTTCTATTATCGGAGAGACCCAGTACTTC
>TRBJ2-7|NA|NA|TRBV6-1
CASRTGHSYEQYF
TGTGCCAGCAGGACAGGACACTCCTACGAGCAGTACTTC
>TRBJ1-2|NA|NA|TRBV18
CASSPSRSGGESGGYTF
TGTGCCAGCTCACCCTCCAGGAGCGGGGGCGAATCGGGAGGCTACACCTTC
>TRBJ1-6|few|NA|TRBV6-1
CASLELRDNASPLHF
TGTGCCAGCTTAGAACTACGGGACAATGCTTCACCCCTCCACTTT
>TRBJ1-1|NA|NA|TRBV9
CASSASGGDPAAFF
TGTGCCAGCAGCGCCAGTGGCGGGGATCCGGCAGCTTTCTTT
>TRBJ2-6|few|TRBD2|TRBV7-3
CASSRGGSGANVLTF
TGTGCCAGCAGCCGCGGGGGATCCGGGGCCAACGTCCTGACTTTC
>TRBJ2-1|few|NA|TRBV7-2
CTSSFDSTSYNEQFF
TGTACCAGCAGCTTTGACAGCACTTCTTACAATGAGCAGTTCTTC
>TRBJ2-2|NA|NA|TRBV20-1
CSAREQVNTGELFF
TGCAGTGCTAGAGAACAGGTGAACACCGGGGAGCTGTTTTTT
>TRBJ2-2|few|NA|TRBV2
CASSVAGSTGELFF
TGTGCCAGCAGTGTGGCAGGTAGCACCGGGGAGCTGTTTTTT
>TRBJ1-5|NA|NA|TRBV6-1
CASRRDLRGQPQHF
TGTGCCAGCAGAAGGGACCTTAGGGGCCAGCCCCAGCATTTT
>TRBJ2-1|few|NA|TRBV6-1
CASSQGSYNEQFF
TGTGCCAGCAGTCAAGGGTCCTACAATGAGCAGTTCTTC
>TRBJ1-6|NA|TRBD1|TRBV6-5
CASSYDRENSPLHF
TGTGCCAGCAGTTACGACAGGGAGAATTCACCCCTCCACTTT